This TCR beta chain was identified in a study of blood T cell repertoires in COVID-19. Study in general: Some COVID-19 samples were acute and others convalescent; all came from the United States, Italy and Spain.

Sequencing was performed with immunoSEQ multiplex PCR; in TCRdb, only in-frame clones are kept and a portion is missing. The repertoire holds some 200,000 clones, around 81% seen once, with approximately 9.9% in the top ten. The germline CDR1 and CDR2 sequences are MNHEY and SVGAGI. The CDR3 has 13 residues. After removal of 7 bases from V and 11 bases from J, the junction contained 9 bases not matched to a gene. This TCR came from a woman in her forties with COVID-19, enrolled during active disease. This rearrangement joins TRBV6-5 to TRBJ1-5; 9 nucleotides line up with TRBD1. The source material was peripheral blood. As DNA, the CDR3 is TGTGCCAGCAACGACAGGGGGTGGGAGGCCCAGCATTTT. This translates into CASNDRGWEAQHF.